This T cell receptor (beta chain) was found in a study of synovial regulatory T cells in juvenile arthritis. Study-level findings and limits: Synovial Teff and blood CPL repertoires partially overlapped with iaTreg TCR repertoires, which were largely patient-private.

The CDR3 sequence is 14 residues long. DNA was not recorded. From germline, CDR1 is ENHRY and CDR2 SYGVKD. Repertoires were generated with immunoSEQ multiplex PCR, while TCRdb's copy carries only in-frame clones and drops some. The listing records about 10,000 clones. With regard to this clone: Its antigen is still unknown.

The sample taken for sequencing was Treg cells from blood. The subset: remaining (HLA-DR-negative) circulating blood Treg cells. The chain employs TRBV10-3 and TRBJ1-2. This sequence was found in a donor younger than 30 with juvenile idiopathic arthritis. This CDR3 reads CAIFSGTDAYGYTF.